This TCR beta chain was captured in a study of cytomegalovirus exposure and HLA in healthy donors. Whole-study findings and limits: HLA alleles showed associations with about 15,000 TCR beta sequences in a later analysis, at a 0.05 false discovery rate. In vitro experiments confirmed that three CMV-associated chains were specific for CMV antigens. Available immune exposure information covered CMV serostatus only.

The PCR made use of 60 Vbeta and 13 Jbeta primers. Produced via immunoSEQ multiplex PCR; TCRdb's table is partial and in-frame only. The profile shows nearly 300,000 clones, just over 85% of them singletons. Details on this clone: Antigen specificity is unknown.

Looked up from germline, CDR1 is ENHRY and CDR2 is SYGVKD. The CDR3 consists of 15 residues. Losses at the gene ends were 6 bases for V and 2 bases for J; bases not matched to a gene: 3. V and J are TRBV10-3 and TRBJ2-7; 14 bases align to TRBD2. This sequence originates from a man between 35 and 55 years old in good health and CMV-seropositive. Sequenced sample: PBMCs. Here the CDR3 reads CAISGGLAGAYEQYF. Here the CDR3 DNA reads TGTGCCATCAGCGGGGGACTAGCGGGAGCCTACGAGCAGTACTTC.